Given below is one T cell receptor (beta chain) in context. This specimen belongs to a study of T cell changes during pregnancy in multiple sclerosis. Trimming left V 7 bases short and J 7 bases short, with 20 bases between. The CDR3 runs 15 residues. CDR1 MNHNS and CDR2 SASEGT come from the germline V gene. Assay used: immunoSEQ multiplex PCR; TCRdb lists only in-frame clones, some missing. The sample lists roughly 63,000 clones, roughly 87% seen once, with more than 2% in the top ten. The sample consisted of peripheral blood, taken in the second trimester of pregnancy. This chain uses TRBV6-1 with TRBJ1-5; tentative D call: TRBD1 (6 bases). The receptor's source is a female donor in good health, enrolled as a control in a pregnancy study. The CDR3 loop is CASTGGAARGQPQHF. The CDR3 DNA sequence: TGTGCCAGCACCGGGGGGGCCGCACGGGGACAGCCCCAGCATTTT.